This TCR beta chain was obtained from a study of radiotherapy plus CTLA-4 blockade in lung cancer. CDR1 LNHDA and CDR2 SQIVND come from the germline V gene (reference sequence). The CDR3 length is 13 residues. Trimming took off 4 bases at V and 5 bases at J, with 9 bases between the two ends. Measured with immunoSEQ multiplex PCR; TCRdb has only the in-frame clones, and not every one. The sample shows about 59,000 clones, roughly four fifths of them seen only once. The source material was peripheral blood, sampled from a patient treated with radiotherapy plus ipilimumab. This chain connects TRBV19 to TRBJ1-5; D is possibly TRBD1 (6 bases). The receptor was isolated from a human donor with non-small cell lung cancer whose response to radiotherapy plus ipilimumab could not be evaluated. The CDR3 spells CASSTGADQPQHF. The CDR3 nucleotides read TGTGCCAGTAGTACAGGGGCTGATCAGCCCCAGCATTTT.